Following are 28 T cell receptor beta chains from one sample sequenced in a study of cytomegalovirus exposure and HLA in healthy donors. The PCR employed 60 Vbeta primers together with 13 Jbeta primers. Clones were read by immunoSEQ multiplex PCR, and TCRdb kept only the in-frame ones, dropping some. The table has approximately 150,000 clones, roughly 77% seen once. Sequenced material: PBMCs. These receptor sequences come from a man aged 30 to 45 in good health and CMV-seropositive.

The rearrangement links TRBV5-6 to TRBJ1-6; D not resolved. Germline-derived CDR1 and CDR2 are SGHDT and YYEEEE. This CDR3 comprises 14 residues. With 0 bases removed from V and 8 bases from J, the gap between germline ends came to 9 bases. CDR3 sequence (DNA): TGTGCCAGCAGCTTGGAAGAGGCCTATTCACCCCTCCACTTT. It specifies CASSLEEAYSPLHF.

The J gene is TRBJ2-2, the V gene TRBV9, with a possible D match to TRBD1 (6 bases). The germline V and J ends were trimmed by 2 bases and 6 bases, with 14 bases remaining between them. Germline loops: CDR1 SGDLS, CDR2 YYNGEE. The CDR3 sequence is 15 residues long. The CDR3 sequence is CASSVTQGFAGELFF. The CDR3 nucleotides read TGTGCCAGCAGCGTCACACAGGGTTTTGCCGGGGAGCTGTTTTTT.

This clone was observed many times. The V gene is TRBV4-3, the J gene TRBJ2-5, with TRBD2 as a possible D gene (5 bases). The CDR3 length is 16 residues. Trimming left V 1 base short and J 5 bases short, with 17 bases between. Germline V gene lookup returns CDR1 LGHNA and CDR2 YSLEER. This CDR3 reads CASSQVSGNPGETQYF. CDR3 nucleotide sequence: TGCGCCAGCAGCCAAGTTTCGGGGAACCCTGGGGAGACCCAGTACTTC.

This clone was counted between two and nine times. V gene TRBV6-1 combines with J gene TRBJ1-4; D not certain. Trimming took off 2 bases at V and 4 bases at J, with 8 bases between the two ends. Germline CDR1 reads MNHNS; CDR2 reads SASEGT. This CDR3 region has 14 residues. CDR3 region: CASSEMRFNEKLFF. The CDR3 DNA reads TGTGCCAGCAGTGAAATGCGGTTTAATGAAAAACTGTTTTTT.

The rearrangement links TRBV6-1 to TRBJ2-7; TRBD1 matches at 7 bases. Germline V gives CDR1 MNHNS, CDR2 SASEGT. V lost 3 bases, J lost 3 bases, and 8 bases stayed unmatched. CDR3 length: 15 residues. The CDR3, as DNA: TGTGCCAGCAGTGACCGACCGGGACAGAGCTACGAGCAGTACTTC. This gives the protein CASSDRPGQSYEQYF.

The chain joins TRBV4-1 to TRBJ1-2; D not certain. This CDR3 contains 13 residues. V was pared by 3 bases and J by 4 bases, with 9 bases between. CDR1 and CDR2 from the germline V gene are MGHRA and YSYEKL. This CDR3 is CASSHPGIYGYTF. Written as DNA, the CDR3 is TGCGCCAGCAGCCACCCGGGAATCTATGGCTACACCTTC.

The rearrangement uses TRBV7-2 and TRBJ2-7, with a possible D match to TRBD2 (6 bases). V lost 1 base and J 0 bases, leaving 7 bases between the germline ends. The CDR3 is made up of 14 amino acids. Germline assignment: CDR1 SGHTA and CDR2 FQGNSA. The CDR3 DNA reads as TGTGCCAGCAGCTTAGGCGGGGACTCCTACGAGCAGTACTTC. Translating gives CASSLGGDSYEQYF. The variable domain in full, with the rest retrieved from reference TRBV7-2 and TRBJ2-7, is GAGVSQSPSNKVTEKGKDVELRCDPISGHTALYWYRQSLGQGLEFLIYFQGNSAPDKSGLPSDRFSAERTGGSVSTLTIQRTQQEDSAVYLCASSLGGDSYEQYFGPGTRLTVT.

This clone was counted between two and nine times. The V and J genes are TRBV7-9 and TRBJ1-5; D is undetermined. There are 14 residues in the CDR3. V shed 1 base and J shed 6 bases, with 10 bases lying between them. Germline-derived CDR1 and CDR2 are SEHNR and FQNEAQ (reference sequence). CDR3 region: CASSLERVGQPQHF. The CDR3 region has the DNA TGTGCCAGCAGCTTAGAACGGGTTGGTCAGCCCCAGCATTTT. Drawing the rest from reference TRBV7-9 and TRBJ1-5, the complete variable domain is DTGVSQNPRHKITKRGQNVTFRCDPISEHNRLYWYRQTLGQGPEFLTYFQNEAQLEKSRLLSDRFSAERPKGSFSTLEIQRTEQGDSAMYLCASSLERVGQPQHFGDGTRLSIL.

In its sample, this clone was seen once. The rearrangement uses TRBV5-6 and TRBJ1-2, with 7 nucleotides matching TRBD1. CDR3 size: 15 residues. J gave up 5 bases and V 0 bases, and 7 bases lay outside the gene matches. Germline V gives CDR1 SGHDT, CDR2 YYEEEE. The CDR3 loop is CASSLVGGLGYGYTF. The CDR3 DNA follows: TGTGCCAGCAGCTTGGTAGGGGGCCTTGGGTATGGCTACACCTTC.

The rearrangement uses TRBV5-1 and TRBJ2-1, with TRBD2 identical over 8 bases. Germline CDR1 SGHRS, CDR2 YFSETQ. After removal of 0 bases from V and 5 bases from J, the junction contained 4 bases not matched to a gene. This CDR3 region has 15 residues. Here the CDR3 reads CASSLVSGGDNEQFF. CDR3 sequence (DNA): TGCGCCAGCAGCTTGGTGAGCGGGGGTGACAATGAGCAGTTCTTC.

The gene calls are TRBV6-4 and TRBJ1-5; 8 nucleotides agree with TRBD1. The germline gives CDR1 MRHNA, CDR2 SNTAGT. This CDR3 region has 18 residues. Germline trimming cut 7 bases from V and 1 base from J; bases unmatched to any gene: 15. The CDR3 loop reads CASMRSGHRTGSNQPQHF. DNA for the CDR3: TGTGCCAGCATGCGATCCGGACACCGGACAGGGAGCAATCAGCCCCAGCATTTT.

V and J are TRBV7-2 and TRBJ2-5; D ambiguous. The CDR3 covers 12 residues. The V end lost 5 bases, the J end lost 7 bases, and 11 bases lay between the germline ends. Germline V gene lookup returns CDR1 SGHTA and CDR2 FQGNSA. CDR3 region: CASSPMPGTQYF. In nucleotides, the CDR3 is TGTGCCAGCAGCCCGATGCCAGGGACCCAGTACTTC.

This clone was recorded a few times. The genes are TRBV6-5 and TRBJ1-1; the D gene is possibly TRBD1 (5 bases). The germline V gene has CDR1 MNHEY and CDR2 SVGAGI. CDR3 length equals 13 residues. Trimming took 8 bases from V and 0 from J, leaving 10 bases between them. CDR3 bases: TGTGCCAGCCGGGGGAGTTTGAACACTGAAGCTTTCTTT. This sequence encodes CASRGSLNTEAFF.

Only a few counts were recorded for this clone. V and J are TRBV6-1 and TRBJ1-1; no clear D gene. In germline, CDR1 is MNHNS, CDR2 SASEGT. The CDR3 contains 11 residues. The V end lost 6 bases, the J end lost 0 bases, and 2 bases lay between the germline ends. The CDR3 spells CASSVNTEAFF. CDR3 nucleotide sequence: TGTGCCAGCAGCGTGAACACTGAAGCTTTCTTT.

V is TRBV6-1 and J is TRBJ2-1, with 7 bases matching TRBD1. From germline, CDR1 is MNHNS and CDR2 SASEGT. The J segment lost 8 bases and the V segment lost 0 bases, leaving 10 bases of the junction unmatched. The length of the CDR3 is 16 residues. In DNA, the CDR3 is TGTGCCAGCAGTGAAGCGCTTCTGAGGGGGCGGCATGAGCAGTTCTTC. Protein sequence: CASSEALLRGRHEQFF.

The chain couples TRBV28 to TRBJ2-4; TRBD2 agrees at 8 bases. The CDR3 spans 14 residues. Unmatched junction bases numbered 9, after V lost 5 bases and J lost 9 bases. The germline gives CDR1 MDHEN, CDR2 SYDVKM. CDR3 residues: CASSPPDRGGIQYF. CDR3 in DNA: TGTGCCAGCAGTCCACCAGACCGGGGGGGCATTCAGTACTTC.

The genes are TRBV5-1 and TRBJ2-5; tentative D call: TRBD1 (6 bases). The end of the DNA fits TRBJ2-7 better, so the J call may be wrong. The germline V gene has CDR1 SGHRS and CDR2 YFSETQ. CDR3 length: 12 amino acids. The CDR3 loop reads CASSLQGNEQYF. DNA of the CDR3: TGCGCCAGCAGCCTCCAGGGGAACGAGCAGTACTTC.

The chain couples TRBV19 to TRBJ1-2; no definite D call. This CDR3 is built from 14 residues. The germline V and J ends were trimmed by 1 base and 2 bases, with 8 bases remaining between them. Per germline, CDR1 LNHDA and CDR2 SQIVND (reference sequence). For the CDR3, the DNA is TGTGCCAGTAGTATAGTAACGGGGAACTATGGCTACACCTTC. It encodes CASSIVTGNYGYTF.

This sequence joins TRBV14 and TRBJ2-5; possibly TRBD1 for D (5 bases). V dropped 2 bases and J dropped 2 bases, with 9 bases sitting between them. The germline V gene has CDR1 SGHDN and CDR2 FVKESK. This CDR3 spans 14 amino acids. CDR3 nucleotide sequence: TGTGCCAGCAGCCAACTAGACAGTCAAGAGACCCAGTACTTC. The encoded protein is CASSQLDSQETQYF.

The DNA of the CDR3 is TGTGCCAGCACAGGGGGCACCGGGGAGCTGTTTTTT. Residues: CASTGGTGELFF. The V gene is TRBV11-2, the J gene TRBJ2-2, with 7 positions matching TRBD1. The CDR3 contains 12 residues. The germline V gene has CDR1 SGHAT and CDR2 FQNNGV. With 7 bases clipped from V and 4 bases from J, the junction kept 0 bases outside the gene matches. Using reference TRBV11-2 and TRBJ2-2 for the parts outside the CDR3, the full variable domain is EAGVAQSPRYKIIEKRQSVAFWCNPISGHATLYWYQQILGQGPKLLIQFQNNGVVDDSQLPKDRFSAERLKGVDSTLKIQPAKLEDSAVYLCASTGGTGELFFGEGSRLTVL.

This chain uses TRBV7-9 with TRBJ1-3, with TRBD1 matching over 7 bases. This CDR3 contains 16 residues. V lost 2 bases to trimming and J lost 0 bases; unmatched junction nucleotides: 4. From germline, CDR1 is SEHNR and CDR2 FQNEAQ (reference sequence). The CDR3 sequence: CASSLSGGSSGNTIYF. The CDR3 nucleotides are TGTGCCAGCAGCTTATCAGGGGGAAGCTCTGGAAACACCATATATTTT.

CDR3 sequence: CASPGQGRSGYTF. The CDR3 DNA follows: TGCGCCAGCCCGGGACAGGGACGGAGTGGCTACACCTTC. The chain links TRBV10-1 to TRBJ1-2; 9 bases fit TRBD1. V was clipped by 8 bases and J by 7 bases; unmatched bases: 8. The CDR3 is 13 amino acids. Germline assignment: CDR1 WNHNN and CDR2 SYGVQD (reference sequence).

The chain recombines TRBV6-1 with TRBJ1-6; weak D call: TRBD1 (5 bases). Germline-derived CDR1 and CDR2 are MNHNS and SASEGT. The CDR3 is 15 residues long. Trimming shortened V by 3 bases and J by 8 bases, and 14 bases separated the two germline ends. The CDR3 here is CASSELRGADSPLHF. The CDR3, as DNA: TGTGCCAGCAGTGAGTTAAGGGGTGCGGATTCACCCCTCCACTTT.

V gene TRBV30 combines with J gene TRBJ1-5; no definite D call. V lost 2 bases and J 0 bases, leaving 8 bases between the germline ends. CDR3 length: 14 residues. Germline lookup yields CDR1 GTSNPN and CDR2 SVGIG (reference sequence). The CDR3 loop is CAWSFSVSNQPQHF. CDR3 DNA sequence: TGTGCCTGGAGTTTTAGTGTTAGCAATCAGCCCCAGCATTTT. The full variable domain, with the rest looked up from reference TRBV30 and TRBJ1-5, is SQTIHQWPATLVQPVGSPLSLECTVEGTSNPNLYWYRQAAGRGLQLLFYSVGIGQISSEVPQNLSASRPQDRQFILSSKKLLLSDSGFYLCAWSFSVSNQPQHFGDGTRLSIL.

This chain joins TRBV9 and TRBJ1-3, with 10 nucleotides matching TRBD1. This CDR3 has 16 residues. Germline values: CDR1 SGDLS, CDR2 YYNGEE. V was pared by 7 bases and J by 4 bases, with 11 bases of the junction left unmatched. The CDR3 here is CASDRGTGAVGNTIYF. The CDR3 DNA reads TGTGCCAGCGATCGAGGGACAGGGGCTGTCGGAAACACCATATATTTT.

CDR3 region: CASSLADSRRIQYF. The CDR3, as DNA: TGTGCCAGCAGTTTGGCTGACTCCAGACGTATTCAGTACTTC. The V gene is TRBV28, the J gene TRBJ2-4; D is ambiguous. CDR1 is MDHEN, CDR2 SYDVKM, per germline. The V end lost 3 bases, the J end lost 10 bases, and 16 bases lay between the germline ends. The CDR3 contains 14 residues. Drawing the rest from reference TRBV28 and TRBJ2-4, the complete variable domain is DVKVTQSSRYLVKRTGEKVFLECVQDMDHENMFWYRQDPGLGLRLIYFSYDVKMKEKGDIPEGYSVSREKKERFSLILESASTNQTSMYLCASSLADSRRIQYFGAGTRLSVL.

This chain uses TRBV6-1 with TRBJ1-2, with D perhaps matching TRBD1 (5 bases). Germline loops: CDR1 MNHNS, CDR2 SASEGT. This CDR3 comprises 15 residues. V lost 2 bases to trimming and J lost 4 bases, with 14 bases between them. CDR3 DNA sequence: TGTGCCAGCAGTGAATTGGATAGGGGCGCCTATGGCTACACCTTC. The encoded protein is CASSELDRGAYGYTF.

The rearrangement links TRBV30 to TRBJ2-1, with TRBD2 identical over 12 bases. After removal of 2 bases from V and 4 bases from J, the junction contained 3 bases not matched to a gene. Germline V gives CDR1 GTSNPN, CDR2 SVGIG (reference sequence). The CDR3 contains 15 residues. CDR3 in DNA: TGTGCCTGGAGTTACGGACTAGCGGGGTACAATGAGCAGTTCTTC. It codes for CAWSYGLAGYNEQFF.